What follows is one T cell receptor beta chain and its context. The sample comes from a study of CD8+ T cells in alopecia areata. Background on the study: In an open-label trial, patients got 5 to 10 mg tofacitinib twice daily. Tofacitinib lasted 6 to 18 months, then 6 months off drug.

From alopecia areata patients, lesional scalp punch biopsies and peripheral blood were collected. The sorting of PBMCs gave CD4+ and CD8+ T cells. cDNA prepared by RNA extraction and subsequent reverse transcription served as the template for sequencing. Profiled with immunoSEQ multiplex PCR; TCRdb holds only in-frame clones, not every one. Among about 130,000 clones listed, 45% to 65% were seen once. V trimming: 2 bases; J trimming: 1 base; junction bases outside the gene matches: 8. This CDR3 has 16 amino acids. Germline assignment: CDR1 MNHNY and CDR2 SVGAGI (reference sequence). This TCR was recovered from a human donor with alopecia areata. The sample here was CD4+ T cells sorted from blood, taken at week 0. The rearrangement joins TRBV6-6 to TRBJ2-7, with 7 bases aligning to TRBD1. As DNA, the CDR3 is TGTGCCAGCAGTTACACACAGGGGCTGATATCCTACGAGCAGTACTTC. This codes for CASSYTQGLISYEQYF.